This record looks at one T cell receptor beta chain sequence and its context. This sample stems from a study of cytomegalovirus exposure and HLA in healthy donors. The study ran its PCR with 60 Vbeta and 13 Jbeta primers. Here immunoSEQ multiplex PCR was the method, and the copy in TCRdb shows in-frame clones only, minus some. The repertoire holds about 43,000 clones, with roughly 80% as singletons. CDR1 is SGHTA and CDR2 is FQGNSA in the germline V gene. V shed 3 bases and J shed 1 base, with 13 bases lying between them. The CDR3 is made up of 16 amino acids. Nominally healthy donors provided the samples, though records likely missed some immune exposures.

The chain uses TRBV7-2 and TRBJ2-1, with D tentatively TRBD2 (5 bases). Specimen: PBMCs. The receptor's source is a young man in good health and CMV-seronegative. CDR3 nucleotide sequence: TGTGCCAGCAGCTTTCAAGGGAGAACTTCCTACAATGAGCAGTTCTTC. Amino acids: CASSFQGRTSYNEQFF. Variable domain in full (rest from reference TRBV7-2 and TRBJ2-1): GAGVSQSPSNKVTEKGKDVELRCDPISGHTALYWYRQSLGQGLEFLIYFQGNSAPDKSGLPSDRFSAERTGGSVSTLTIQRTQQEDSAVYLCASSFQGRTSYNEQFFGPGTRLTVL.